The 6 T cell receptor beta chains in this list originate from one sample, sequenced in a study of tumor and adjacent non-tumor tissue in lung cancer. This sample's RNA came from whole unsorted tissue. The library came from three nested PCR rounds adapted from ARM-PCR protocols. TCRdb re-derived calls from the multiplex PCR reads in MiXCR, one entry per CDR3 protein. The sample has tens of thousands of distinct CDR3 sequences, about 70% seen once; the top ten hold 15% to 20%. The material sequenced was lung tumor tissue. These receptors came from a man in his sixties with non-small cell lung cancer.

The chain employs TRBV10-3 and TRBJ2-5, with 7 bases aligning to TRBD1. Germline trimming cut 3 bases from V and 5 bases from J; bases unmatched to any gene: 3. The CDR3 totals 13 residues. Germline values: CDR1 ENHRY, CDR2 SYGVKD. The CDR3 DNA reads TGTGCCATCAGTGACGAACAGGGGGAGACCCAGTACTTC. This encodes CAISDEQGETQYF.

On this clonotype itself: Because it lacks the conserved phenylalanine or tryptophan at the end, this CDR3 is likely a read error. The DNA is left out, because the CDR3 cannot be placed on it with certainty; the CDR3 is given as TCRdb lists it. The rearrangement uses TRBV12-2 and TRBJ2-1; no DNA check was done on the table's D call, TRBD1. TRBV12-2 is a recognized pseudogene. The CDR3 adds up to 16 amino acids, both ends counted. Here the CDR3 reads CASHLKPGQGYNEQFL.

About this clonotype itself: Mismatch with germline at one junction end may stem from a read error. The V gene is TRBV7-9, the J gene TRBJ2-3; TRBD1 matches at 10 bases. The CDR3 extends over 15 amino acids. In germline, CDR1 is SEHNR, CDR2 FQNEAQ (reference sequence). The CDR3 DNA reads TGCGCCAGCAGCCCAGGACAGGGGGTCACAGATACGCGGTATTTT. This gives the protein CASSPGQGVTDTRYF.

As concerns this clonotype: Since a much larger clone is just one base distant, this may be a read error. CDR3 loop: CASSLAFRAEQFF. In DNA form, the CDR3 reads TGTGCCAGCAGCTTGGCCTTTAGGGCAGAGCAGTTCTTC. The chain has TRBV5-8 and TRBJ2-1; D uncertain. Trimming pared 0 bases from V and 10 bases from J, leaving 11 bases between. Per the germline V gene, CDR1 is SGHTS and CDR2 is YDEGEE. The CDR3 contains 13 residues.

A note on this clonotype: At one of its ends the junction is not consistent with the germline gene, which may arise from a read error. The V and J genes are TRBV12-3 or TRBV12-4 and TRBJ1-2; 9 positions agree with TRBD1. The CDR3 length is 16 residues. CDR3: CTSSLMPGQGNYAYTF. The CDR3 coding sequence is TGTACCAGCAGTTTAATGCCGGGACAGGGTAACTATGCCTACACCTTC.

Of note for this clonotype: At one end, the junction sequence differs from germline, possibly due to a read error. V usage is TRBV28 and J usage is TRBJ2-3; 8 bases are shared with TRBD1. The CDR3 is 16 amino acids. Germline loops: CDR1 MDHEN, CDR2 SYDVKM. Here the CDR3 reads CSSSLLGQAATDMQYF. The CDR3 DNA follows: TGTTCCAGCAGTTTATTGGGACAGGCGGCTACAGATATGCAGTATTTT.